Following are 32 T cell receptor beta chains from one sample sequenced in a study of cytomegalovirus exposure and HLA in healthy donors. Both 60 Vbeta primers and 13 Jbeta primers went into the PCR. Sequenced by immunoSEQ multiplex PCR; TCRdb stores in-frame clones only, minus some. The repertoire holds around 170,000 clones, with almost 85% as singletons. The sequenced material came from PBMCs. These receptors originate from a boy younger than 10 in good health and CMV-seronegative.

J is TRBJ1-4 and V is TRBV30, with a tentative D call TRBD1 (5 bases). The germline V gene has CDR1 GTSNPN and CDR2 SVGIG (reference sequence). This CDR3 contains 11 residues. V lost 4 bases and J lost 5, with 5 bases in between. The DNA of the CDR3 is TGTGCCTGGACAGGGAATGAAAAACTGTTTTTT. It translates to CAWTGNEKLFF.

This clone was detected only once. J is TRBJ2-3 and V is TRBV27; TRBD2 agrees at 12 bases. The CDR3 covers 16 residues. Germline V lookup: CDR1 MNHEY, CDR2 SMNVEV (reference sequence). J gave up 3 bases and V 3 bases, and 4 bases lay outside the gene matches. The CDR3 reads CASSFWTSGTTDTQYF. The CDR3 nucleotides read TGTGCCAGCAGTTTCTGGACTAGCGGGACAACAGATACGCAGTATTTT.

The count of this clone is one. Here the CDR3 reads CASSQAGLAGTYEQYF. CDR3 in DNA: TGCGCCAGCAGCCAGGCAGGACTAGCGGGAACCTACGAGCAGTACTTC. The rearrangement links TRBV4-1 to TRBJ2-7, with TRBD2 matching 12 bases. After removal of 3 bases from V and 2 bases from J, the junction contained 5 bases not matched to a gene. Germline values: CDR1 MGHRA, CDR2 YSYEKL. The CDR3 is 16 amino acids.

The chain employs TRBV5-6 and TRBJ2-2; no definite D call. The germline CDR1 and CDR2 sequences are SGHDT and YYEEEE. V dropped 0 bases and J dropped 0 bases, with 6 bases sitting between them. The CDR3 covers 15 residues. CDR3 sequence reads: CASSLVNSNTGELFF. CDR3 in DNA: TGTGCCAGCAGCTTGGTAAACTCGAACACCGGGGAGCTGTTTTTT. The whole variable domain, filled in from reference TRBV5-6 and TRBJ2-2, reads DAGVTQSPTHLIKTRGQQVTLRCSPKSGHDTVSWYQQALGQGPQFIFQYYEEEERQRGNFPDRFSGHQFPNYSSELNVNALLLGDSALYLCASSLVNSNTGELFFGEGSRLTVL.

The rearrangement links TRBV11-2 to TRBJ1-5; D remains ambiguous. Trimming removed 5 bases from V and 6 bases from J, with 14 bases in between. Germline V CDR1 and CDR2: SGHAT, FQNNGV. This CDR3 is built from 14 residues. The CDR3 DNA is TGTGCCAGCAGCCACTCAGGTTTTGGTCAGCCCCAGCATTTT. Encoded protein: CASSHSGFGQPQHF.

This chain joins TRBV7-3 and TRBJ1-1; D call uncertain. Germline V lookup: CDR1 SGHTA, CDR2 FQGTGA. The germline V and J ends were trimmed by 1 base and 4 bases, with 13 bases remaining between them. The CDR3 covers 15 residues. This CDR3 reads CASSLRPGVGTEAFF. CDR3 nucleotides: TGTGCCAGCAGCTTAAGACCGGGAGTGGGCACTGAAGCTTTCTTT.

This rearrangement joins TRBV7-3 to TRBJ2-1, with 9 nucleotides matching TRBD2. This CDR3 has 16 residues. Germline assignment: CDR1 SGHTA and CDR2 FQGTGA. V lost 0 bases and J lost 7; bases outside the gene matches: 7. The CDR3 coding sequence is TGTGCCAGCAGCTTAACGGGGAGTAGCGGGAGTAATGAGCAGTTCTTC. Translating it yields CASSLTGSSGSNEQFF.

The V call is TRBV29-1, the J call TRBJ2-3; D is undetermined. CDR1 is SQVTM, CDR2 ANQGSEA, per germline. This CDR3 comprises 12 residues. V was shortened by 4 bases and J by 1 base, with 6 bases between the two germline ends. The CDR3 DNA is TGCAGCGTTGGGTCAGGCACAGATACGCAGTATTTT. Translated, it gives CSVGSGTDTQYF.

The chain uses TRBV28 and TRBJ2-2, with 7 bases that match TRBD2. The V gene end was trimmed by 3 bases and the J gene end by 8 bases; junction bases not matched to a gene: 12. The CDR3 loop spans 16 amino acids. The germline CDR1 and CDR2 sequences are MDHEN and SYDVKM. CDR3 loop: CASSFGLADLPGELFF. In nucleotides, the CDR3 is TGTGCCAGCAGTTTTGGCCTAGCGGATCTACCGGGGGAGCTGTTTTTT.

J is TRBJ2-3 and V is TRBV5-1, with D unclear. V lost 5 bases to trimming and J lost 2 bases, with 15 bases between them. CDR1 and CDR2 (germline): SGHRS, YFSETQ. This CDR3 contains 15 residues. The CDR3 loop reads CASSRDTSVTDTQYF. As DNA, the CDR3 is TGCGCCAGCAGTCGAGACACCTCTGTCACAGATACGCAGTATTTT.

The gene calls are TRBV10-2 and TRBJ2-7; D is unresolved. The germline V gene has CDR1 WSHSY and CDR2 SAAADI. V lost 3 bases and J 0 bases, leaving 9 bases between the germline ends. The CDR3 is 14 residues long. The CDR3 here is CASSDPSSSYEQYF. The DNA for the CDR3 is TGCGCCAGCAGTGACCCGTCCTCCTCCTACGAGCAGTACTTC.

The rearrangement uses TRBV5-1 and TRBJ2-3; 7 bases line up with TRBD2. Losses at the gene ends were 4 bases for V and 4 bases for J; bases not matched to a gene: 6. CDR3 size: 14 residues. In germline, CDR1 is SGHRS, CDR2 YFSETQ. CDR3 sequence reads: CASSTREGADTQYF. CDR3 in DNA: TGCGCCAGCAGCACCAGGGAGGGCGCAGATACGCAGTATTTT.

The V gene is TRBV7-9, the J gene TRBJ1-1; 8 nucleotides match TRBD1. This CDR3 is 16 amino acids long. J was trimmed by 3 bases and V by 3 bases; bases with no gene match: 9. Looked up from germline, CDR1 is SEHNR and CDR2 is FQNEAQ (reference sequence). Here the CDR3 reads CASSFPRTGLYTEAFF. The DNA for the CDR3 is TGTGCCAGCAGCTTCCCCCGGACAGGGCTGTACACTGAAGCTTTCTTT.

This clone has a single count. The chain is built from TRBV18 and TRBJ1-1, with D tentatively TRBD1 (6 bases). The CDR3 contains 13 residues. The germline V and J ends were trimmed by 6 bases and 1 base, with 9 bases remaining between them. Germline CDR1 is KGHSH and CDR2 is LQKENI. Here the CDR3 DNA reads TGTGCCAGCTCTCCAGGGGCGAACACTGAAGCTTTCTTT. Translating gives CASSPGANTEAFF.

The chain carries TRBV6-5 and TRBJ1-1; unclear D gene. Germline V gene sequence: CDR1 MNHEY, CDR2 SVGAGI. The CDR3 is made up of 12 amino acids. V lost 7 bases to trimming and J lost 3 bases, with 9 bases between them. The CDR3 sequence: CASTRGDTEAFF. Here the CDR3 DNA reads TGTGCCAGCACCCGCGGGGACACTGAAGCTTTCTTT.

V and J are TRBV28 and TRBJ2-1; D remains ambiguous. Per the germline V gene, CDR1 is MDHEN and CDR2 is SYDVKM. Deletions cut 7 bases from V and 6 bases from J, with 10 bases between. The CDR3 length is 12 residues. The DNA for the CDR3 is TGTGCCAGCACCGAAACCAGCAATGAGCAGTTCTTC. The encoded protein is CASTETSNEQFF.

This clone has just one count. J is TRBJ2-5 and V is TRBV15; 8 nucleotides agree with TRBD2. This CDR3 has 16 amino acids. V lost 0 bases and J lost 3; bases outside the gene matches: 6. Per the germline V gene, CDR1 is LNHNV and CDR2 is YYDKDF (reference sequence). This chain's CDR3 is CATSREGSGSKETQYF. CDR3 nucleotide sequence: TGTGCCACCAGCAGAGAGGGGAGCGGGAGTAAAGAGACCCAGTACTTC.

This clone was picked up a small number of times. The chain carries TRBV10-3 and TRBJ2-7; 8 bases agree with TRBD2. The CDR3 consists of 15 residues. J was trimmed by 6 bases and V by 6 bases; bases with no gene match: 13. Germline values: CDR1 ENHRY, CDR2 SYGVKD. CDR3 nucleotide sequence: TGTGCCATCAGCTTACTAGCGGATGGAGACGGCGAGCAGTACTTC. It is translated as CAISLLADGDGEQYF.

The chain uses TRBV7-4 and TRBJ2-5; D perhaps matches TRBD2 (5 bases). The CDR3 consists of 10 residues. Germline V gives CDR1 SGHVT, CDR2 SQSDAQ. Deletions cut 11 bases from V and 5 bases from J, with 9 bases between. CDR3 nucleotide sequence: TGTGCCCGGCCGGGGGAGACCCAGTACTTC. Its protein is CARPGETQYF.

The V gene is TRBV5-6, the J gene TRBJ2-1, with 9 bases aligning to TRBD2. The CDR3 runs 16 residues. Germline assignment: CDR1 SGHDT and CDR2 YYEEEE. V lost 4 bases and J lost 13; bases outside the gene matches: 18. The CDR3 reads CASSGTRKGLAPDQFF. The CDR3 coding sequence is TGTGCCAGCAGCGGGACAAGAAAAGGACTAGCGCCAGACCAGTTCTTC.

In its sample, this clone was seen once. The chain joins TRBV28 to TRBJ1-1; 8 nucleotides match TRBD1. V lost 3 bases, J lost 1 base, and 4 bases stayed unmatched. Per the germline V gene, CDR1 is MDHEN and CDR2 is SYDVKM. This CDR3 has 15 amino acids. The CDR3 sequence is CASSFTGGRNTEAFF. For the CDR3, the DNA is TGTGCCAGCAGTTTTACAGGGGGAAGGAACACTGAAGCTTTCTTT.

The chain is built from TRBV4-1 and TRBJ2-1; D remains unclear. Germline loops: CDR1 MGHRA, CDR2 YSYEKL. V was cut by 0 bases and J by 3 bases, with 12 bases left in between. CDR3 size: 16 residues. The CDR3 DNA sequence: TGCGCCAGCAGCCAAGATAAGGATCCGGGCTACAATGAGCAGTTCTTC. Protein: CASSQDKDPGYNEQFF.

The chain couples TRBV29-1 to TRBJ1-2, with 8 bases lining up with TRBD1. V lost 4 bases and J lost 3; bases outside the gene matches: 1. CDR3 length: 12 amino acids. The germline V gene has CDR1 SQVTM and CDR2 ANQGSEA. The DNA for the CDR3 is TGCAGCGTTGTACAGGGGGACTATGGCTACACCTTC. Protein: CSVVQGDYGYTF.

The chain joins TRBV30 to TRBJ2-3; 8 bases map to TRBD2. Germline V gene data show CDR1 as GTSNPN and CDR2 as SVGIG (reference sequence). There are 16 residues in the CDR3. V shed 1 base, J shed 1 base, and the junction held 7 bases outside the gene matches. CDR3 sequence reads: CAWSGVSSGRTDTQYF. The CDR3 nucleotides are TGTGCCTGGAGTGGTGTATCTAGCGGGCGCACAGATACGCAGTATTTT.

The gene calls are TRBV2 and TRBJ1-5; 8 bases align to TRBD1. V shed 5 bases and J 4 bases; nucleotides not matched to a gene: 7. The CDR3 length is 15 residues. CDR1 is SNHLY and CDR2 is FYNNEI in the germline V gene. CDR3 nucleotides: TGTGCCAGCAGTCCGGGACAGGTGGGGAATCAGCCCCAGCATTTT. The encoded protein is CASSPGQVGNQPQHF.

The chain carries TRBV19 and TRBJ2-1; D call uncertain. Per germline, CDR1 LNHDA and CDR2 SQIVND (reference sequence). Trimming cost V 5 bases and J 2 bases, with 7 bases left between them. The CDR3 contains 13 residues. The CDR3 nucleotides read TGTGCCAGTAGTGTGCGGCCCTACAATGAGCAGTTCTTC. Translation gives CASSVRPYNEQFF.

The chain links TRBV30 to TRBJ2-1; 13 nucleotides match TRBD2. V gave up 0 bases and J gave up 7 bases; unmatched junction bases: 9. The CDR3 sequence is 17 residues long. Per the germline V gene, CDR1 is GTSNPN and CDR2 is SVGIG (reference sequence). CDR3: CAWSVILAGGKRNEQFF. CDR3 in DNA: TGTGCCTGGAGTGTGATACTAGCGGGAGGGAAGCGGAATGAGCAGTTCTTC.

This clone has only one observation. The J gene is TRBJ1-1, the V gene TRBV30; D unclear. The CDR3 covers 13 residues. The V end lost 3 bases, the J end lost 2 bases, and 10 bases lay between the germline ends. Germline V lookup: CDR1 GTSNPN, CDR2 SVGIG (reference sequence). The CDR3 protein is CAWRFGSNTEAFF. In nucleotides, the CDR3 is TGTGCCTGGAGGTTTGGGAGCAACACTGAAGCTTTCTTT.

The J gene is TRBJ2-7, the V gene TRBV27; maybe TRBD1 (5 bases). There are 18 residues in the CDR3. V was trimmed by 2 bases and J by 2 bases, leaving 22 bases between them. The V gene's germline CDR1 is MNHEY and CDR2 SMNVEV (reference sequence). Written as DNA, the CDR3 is TGTGCCAGCAGTTTAAATGGGGTCTCCGTGGGGCCCACCTACGAGCAGTACTTC. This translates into CASSLNGVSVGPTYEQYF.

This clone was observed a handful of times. The CDR3: CASRPEQGVSTDTQYF. For the CDR3, the DNA is TGCGCCAGCAGGCCCGAACAGGGCGTTAGCACAGATACGCAGTATTTT. V gene TRBV4-1 combines with J gene TRBJ2-3; D is perhaps TRBD1 (6 bases). Germline loops: CDR1 MGHRA, CDR2 YSYEKL. This CDR3 is built from 16 residues. Between the trimmed V and J ends, which lost 6 bases and 0 bases, there was a span of 16 bases.

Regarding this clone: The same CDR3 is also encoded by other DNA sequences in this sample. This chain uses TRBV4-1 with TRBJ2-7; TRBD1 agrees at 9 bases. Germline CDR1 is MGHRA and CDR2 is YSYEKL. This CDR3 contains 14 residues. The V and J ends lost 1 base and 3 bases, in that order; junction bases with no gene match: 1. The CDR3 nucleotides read TGCGCCAGCAGCCAAGGGACAGGGGTCTACGAGCAGTACTTC. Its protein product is CASSQGTGVYEQYF.

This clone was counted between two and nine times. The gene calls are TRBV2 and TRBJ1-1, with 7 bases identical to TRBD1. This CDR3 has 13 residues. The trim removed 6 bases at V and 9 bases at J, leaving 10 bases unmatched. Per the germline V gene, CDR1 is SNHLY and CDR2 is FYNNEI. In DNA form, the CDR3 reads TGTGCCAGCAGGGAGGGGACAGCGGATCAAGCTTTCTTT. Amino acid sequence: CASREGTADQAFF. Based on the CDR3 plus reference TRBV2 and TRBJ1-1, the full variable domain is EPEVTQTPSHQVTQMGQEVILRCVPISNHLYFYWYRQILGQKVEFLVSFYNNEISEKSEIFDDQFSVERPDGSNFTLKIRSTKLEDSAMYFCASREGTADQAFFGQGTRLTVV.